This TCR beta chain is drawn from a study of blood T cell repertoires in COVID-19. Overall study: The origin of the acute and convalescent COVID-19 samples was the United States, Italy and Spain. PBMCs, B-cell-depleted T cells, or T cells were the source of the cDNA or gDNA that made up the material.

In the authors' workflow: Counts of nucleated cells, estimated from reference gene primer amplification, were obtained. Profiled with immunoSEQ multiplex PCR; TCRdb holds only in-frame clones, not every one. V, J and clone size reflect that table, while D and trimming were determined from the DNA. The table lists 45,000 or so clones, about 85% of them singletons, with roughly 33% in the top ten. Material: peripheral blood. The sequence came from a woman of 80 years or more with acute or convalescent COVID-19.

The CDR3 loop is CASSEIGRRPTGELFF. The CDR3 DNA sequence: TGTGCCAGCAGTGAAATAGGGAGACGGCCTACCGGGGAGCTGTTTTTT. V and J are TRBV6-1 and TRBJ2-2; D may be TRBD2 (5 bases). V was trimmed by 2 bases and J by 5 bases, leaving 15 bases between them. In germline, CDR1 is MNHNS, CDR2 SASEGT. CDR3 length: 16 amino acids.